This entry features one TCR beta chain sequence. Its target is not known. The record originates from a study of human CD8 memory T cell subsets. UMI-labeled 5' RACE was the method by which TCR beta libraries were made. From its re-call of the 5' RACE reads, TCRdb lists each CDR3 protein once, without DNA. The data show a few thousand distinct CDR3 sequences, and the top ten clones hold about 34%. This CDR3 is built from 15 residues. Per the germline V gene, CDR1 is SGHVS and CDR2 is FQNEAQ. Study results and limitations: A similarly high level of diversity characterized stem-like memory and precursor exhausted T cells, unlike effector memory cells.

Sample: CD8+ effector memory T cells (TEM) sorted from PBMCs. Subset of the sample: effector memory CD8 T cells, CCR7- CD45RO+ CD95+. The TCR originated in a human donor in good health. V gene TRBV7-8 combines with J gene TRBJ2-7; TCRdb outputs TRBD1, but without DNA this stays unchecked. The CDR3 loop is CASSLEGTGLYEQYF.